A single sample gave rise to the 7 T cell receptor beta chains below, sequenced in a study of shared T cell receptors in the human thymus (dated by TCRdb to the early 2020s). The library was generated by the immunoSEQ multiplex PCR assay. What TCRdb holds here is the immuneACCESS table cut down to in-frame rearrangements. Part of the clones is not present; checked against another copy, under half of the missing clones reflect an unresolved V gene, and the others are unexplained. This sample lists about 660,000 clones; approximately 90% were detected once. The ten largest clones represent 0.0095% to 0.013% of the sample. This sample also belongs to another study, concerning human thymus T cells.

The sequencing input was thymocytes. These receptors all come from a boy in the first two years of life with a congenital heart defect. Donor details come from another sample of the same person, matched by shared clones.

This clone appeared a single time. The V gene is TRBV27, the J gene TRBJ1-5; the D is unclear. The CDR3 runs 12 residues. The germline V and J ends were trimmed by 4 bases and 5 bases, with 6 bases remaining between them. Looked up from germline, CDR1 is MNHEY and CDR2 is SMNVEV (reference sequence). Written as DNA, the CDR3 is TGTGCCAGCAGTTCTCCGGATCAGCCCCAGCATTTT. As protein: CASSSPDQPQHF.

The V call is TRBV29-1, the J call TRBJ2-3; no definite D call. The CDR3 is 14 residues long. V was shortened by 1 base and J by 6 bases, with 14 bases between the two germline ends. Germline CDR1 is SQVTM and CDR2 is ANQGSEA. CDR3 bases: TGCAGCGTTGAAGGCAGCCCACTAAGGGATACGCAGTATTTT. It specifies CSVEGSPLRDTQYF.

The V and J genes are TRBV5-1 and TRBJ1-2; a possible D gene is TRBD1 (6 bases). V lost 4 bases to trimming and J lost 5 bases, with 24 bases between them. Germline V lookup: CDR1 SGHRS, CDR2 YFSETQ. The CDR3 contains 17 residues. In DNA form, the CDR3 reads TGCGCCAGCAGCCCATCTCGAGGGGGGGATCCACTTTATGGCTACACCTTC. Encoded protein: CASSPSRGGDPLYGYTF.

The rearrangement joins TRBV28 to TRBJ2-6; D is perhaps TRBD1 (6 bases). This CDR3 contains 19 residues. V shed 6 bases and J shed 0 bases, with 21 bases lying between them. CDR1 and CDR2 (germline): MDHEN, SYDVKM. CDR3 coding DNA: TGTGCCAGCAGCACCAGCCTTCCAGGACAGCCCTCTGGGGCCAACGTCCTGACTTTC. Translating it yields CASSTSLPGQPSGANVLTF.

The V and J genes are TRBV18 and TRBJ2-7, with 7 bases lining up with TRBD1. Germline V gene lookup returns CDR1 KGHSH and CDR2 LQKENI. The CDR3 loop spans 14 amino acids. Trimming at V came to 2 bases and at J to 5 bases, leaving 6 bases not matched to a gene. For the CDR3, the DNA is TGTGCCAGCTCACCAAAGGGGGCCGAGGACGAGCAGTACTTC. It codes for CASSPKGAEDEQYF.

The V and J genes are TRBV4-2 and TRBJ2-7; the match to TRBD2 covers 11 bases. The germline V gene encodes CDR1 LGHNA and CDR2 YNFKEQ. V shed 2 bases and J 6 bases; nucleotides not matched to a gene: 9. The CDR3 loop spans 16 amino acids. The CDR3 DNA sequence: TGTGCCAGCAGCCAAAAGTTGACTAGCGGGATCCGCGAGCAGTACTTC. Amino acids: CASSQKLTSGIREQYF.

V usage is TRBV28 and J usage is TRBJ2-2, with 9 nucleotides matching TRBD2. CDR1 is MDHEN, CDR2 SYDVKM, per germline. The CDR3 is made up of 17 amino acids. V lost 6 bases, J lost 4 bases, and 12 bases stayed unmatched. This CDR3 reads CASSPGRGSGGTGELFF. The CDR3, as DNA: TGTGCCAGCAGCCCCGGAAGAGGTAGCGGGGGCACCGGGGAGCTGTTTTTT. The full variable domain, in which reference TRBV28 and TRBJ2-2 provide the parts outside the CDR3, is DVKVTQSSRYLVKRTGEKVFLECVQDMDHENMFWYRQDPGLGLRLIYFSYDVKMKEKGDIPEGYSVSREKKERFSLILESASTNQTSMYLCASSPGRGSGGTGELFFGEGSRLTVL.